The present TCR beta chain was sequenced within a study of blood T cell repertoires in COVID-19 (dated by TCRdb to the early 2020s). Regarding the research as a whole: Samples covering the acute and convalescent phases of COVID-19 were provided by collaborators in the United States, Italy and Spain. Where available, HLA class I and class II types were taken from metadata supplied by the sample provider and were not determined by assay-based typing. Nearly every sample came with metadata listing a de-identified subject ID, COVID-19 status, age in years and sex. A freely available public database, intended as a resource for researchers studying the immune response to SARS-CoV-2, is where the repertoires were released. The samples were drawn from the first 160 participants of the ongoing ImmuneRACE study and from more than 1,000 subjects provided by 6 global collaborators. The material from the prospective study consisted of cDNA or gDNA derived from T cells, B-cell-depleted T cells, or PBMCs. Deeply sampled blood TCRbeta repertoires from subjects exposed to, actively infected with, or recovered from COVID-19 were included in the dataset. Results and caveats for the whole study, not just this receptor: The amount of clinical and demographic metadata varied by source and participant and was provided uncurated.

Worth noting for this clone: Its antigen specificity is not known. No base-level quality is on record; no much larger clone is a single base apart.

The immunoSEQ Assay, a bias-controlled multiplex PCR, was used to amplify TCRbeta CDR3 regions from genomic DNA. The authors' pipeline ran thus. Nucleated cell counts per sample were estimated from amplification of reference gene primers within the assay. Sequence reads were collapsed and filtered to measure the absolute abundance of every unique TCRbeta CDR3 rearrangement. For each sample, productive Simpson clonality was calculated as the square root of Simpson's diversity index across productive rearrangements. TCRdb took this table from immuneACCESS and kept in-frame rearrangements with V and J called. Such tables lack part of the clones; where checked against another copy, unresolved V genes explain under half of the gap, and the rest is unexplained. For V, J and clone size, that table is used; D and trimming come from the DNA. The sample contains 200,000 to 250,000 clones, about 88% of them found a single time. In total, the top ten clones hold 3% of the sample.

V was cut back by 4 bases and J by 9 bases, leaving a gap of 11 bases between them. Counted from cysteine to phenylalanine, this CDR3 has 11 amino acids. Only CDR3 DNA is held: 33 bases, read in frame from base 1. CDR1 and CDR2, looked up from the germline V gene, are SQVTM and ANQGSEA. The collaborating institutions used their own protocols to collect whole blood in K2EDTA tubes. For TCRbeta analysis, collaborators shipped samples in one of three forms: frozen whole blood, isolated PBMCs, or DNA extracted from either of those sample types. The sequence links TRBV29-1 to TRBJ2-3; a tentative D call is TRBD1 (5 bases match). The sequence derives from a man in his sixties with acute or convalescent COVID-19. The sequencing input was peripheral blood. The nucleotide sequence reads TGCAGCGTTGGGACATTAGTCACGCAGTATTTT. The translation is CSVGTLVTQYF.